These T cell receptor beta chains were read from a single sample in a study of chemoradiotherapy in HPV16-positive cancers. Assay: immunoSEQ multiplex PCR; the TCRdb copy retains only in-frame clones and omits some. Among 20,000 to 25,000 clones listed, roughly 86% were seen once. Sequenced here: blood, sampled from a patient who underwent chemoradiotherapy. The receptors come from a human donor with HPV-associated anogenital cancer. Both conserved end residues are part of each CDR3. D genes are given only for firm matches. Not all rows give a size; the values are once, few, many and, for expanded clones, a class.

>.|14|TRBJ1-5|once|TRBV6-9
TGTGCCAGCAGTTTAACAGGGTCGGGTCAGCCCCAGCATTTT
CASSLTGSGQPQHF
>.|13|TRBJ1-1|medium-sized|TRBV11-2
TGTGCCAGCAGCTTATGGGGAGGAACTGAAGCTTTCTTT
CASSLWGGTEAFF
>.|13|TRBJ2-3|.|TRBV6-5
TGTGCCAGCACCCTGGTTGGCACAGATACGCAGTATTTT
CASTLVGTDTQYF
>.|14|TRBJ1-1|.|TRBV30
TGTGCCTGGAGTCTCACACAGGGGAACACTGAAGCTTTCTTT
CAWSLTQGNTEAFF
>TRBD2|16|TRBJ2-1|.|TRBV7-6
TGTGCCAGCGGCAAATTAGCGGGAGGAACACCCGGTGAGCAGTTCTTC
CASGKLAGGTPGEQFF
>.|16|TRBJ2-6|.|TRBV4-3
TGCGCCAGCAGCCAAGATCTCAGCTCTGGGGCCAACGTCCTGACTTTC
CASSQDLSSGANVLTF
>.|14|TRBJ2-7|.|TRBV7-2
TGTGCCAGCAGCTTAGAGCCCCCCTCCTACGAGCAGTACTTC
CASSLEPPSYEQYF
>.|16|TRBJ1-5|.|TRBV7-3
TGTGCCAGCAGCCCAAACACGGGCCCATCCAGCCAGCCCCAGCATTTT
CASSPNTGPSSQPQHF
>TRBD2|18|TRBJ2-1|.|TRBV7-9
TGTGCCAGCGGGGGGCAACCGGGACTAGCGGTAAACTACAATGAGCAGTTCTTC
CASGGQPGLAVNYNEQFF
>.|15|TRBJ2-2|.|TRBV6-1
TGTGCCAGCAGTCCGGAGACAGTGAACACCGGGGAGCTGTTTTTT
CASSPETVNTGELFF
>.|15|TRBJ1-5|.|TRBV23-1
TGCGCCAGCAGCCTGGACGTTAGAGGGTGTCAGCCCCAGCATTTT
CASSLDVRGCQPQHF
>.|14|TRBJ1-5|.|TRBV19
TGTGCCAGTAGACCCCGCGGGGGGCTTCAGCCCCAGCATTTT
CASRPRGGLQPQHF
>.|12|TRBJ2-5|.|TRBV25-1
TGTGCCAGCAGTGAACCTTCCGGGACCCAGTACTTC
CASSEPSGTQYF
>.|13|TRBJ1-1|.|TRBV5-5
TGTGCCAGCAGCCGGGACGGAGACACTGAAGCTTTCTTT
CASSRDGDTEAFF
>.|16|TRBJ2-3|.|TRBV4-3
TGCGCCAGCAGCCAAGAGGATGGGGCTTGGGCAGATACGCAGTATTTT
CASSQEDGAWADTQYF
>.|12|TRBJ2-1|.|TRBV11-3
TGTGCCAGCAGCTTAGGTAGGGATGAGCAGTTCTTC
CASSLGRDEQFF
>.|13|TRBJ1-2|.|TRBV19
TGTGCCAGTAGTATAGGAGAAAACTATGGCTACACCTTC
CASSIGENYGYTF
>.|12|TRBJ2-5|.|TRBV30
TGTGCCTGGAGTGTACTAGCAGAGACCCAGTACTTC
CAWSVLAETQYF
>.|11|TRBJ1-2|.|TRBV10-3
TGTGCCATCAGTGTTGGAAGAGACTACACCTTC
CAISVGRDYTF
>TRBD1|15|TRBJ1-1|.|TRBV7-2
TGTGCCAGCAGCGCCCCCGGGACAGGGCTTTTTAGAGCTTTCTTT
CASSAPGTGLFRAFF
>.|17|TRBJ1-1|.|TRBV5-1
TGCGCCAGCAGCTTGGCTGGGTCAGGGACAATGAACACTGAAGCTTTCTTT
CASSLAGSGTMNTEAFF
>.|15|TRBJ2-7|.|TRBV25-1
TGTGCCAGCAGTGAATACGACACTACCGCCTACGAGCAGTACTTC
CASSEYDTTAYEQYF
>.|14|TRBJ2-7|.|TRBV30
TGTGCCTGGAGTGTACCGGGAAGCTCCTACGAGCAGTACTTC
CAWSVPGSSYEQYF
>.|13|TRBJ2-7|.|TRBV7-9
TGTGCCAGCAGCTCCTCAAGGACGTACGAGCAGTACTTC
CASSSSRTYEQYF
>.|14|TRBJ2-5|.|TRBV27
TGTGCCAGCAGTTTTCAGGGGCAAGGAGAGACCCAGTACTTC
CASSFQGQGETQYF
>.|13|TRBJ1-1|.|TRBV7-2
TGTGCCACTACGTCTACAGGGTACACTGAAGCTTTCTTT
CATTSTGYTEAFF
>TRBD2|13|TRBJ2-1|once|TRBV10-3
TGTGCCATCACGGGGGGGGCTACAAATGAGCAGTTCTTC
CAITGGATNEQFF
>.|15|TRBJ2-2|.|TRBV5-4
TGTGCCAGCAGCTTGCGCACATGGGGCACCGGGGAGCTGTTTTTT
CASSLRTWGTGELFF
>TRBD1|15|TRBJ1-1|once|TRBV7-2
TGTGCCAGCAGCTCCCGACAGGGCATGAACACTGAAGCTTTCTTT
CASSSRQGMNTEAFF
>.|14|TRBJ1-2|.|TRBV29-1
TGCAGCGTTGTTGCGGGAGGGACTAACTATGGCTACACCTTC
CSVVAGGTNYGYTF
>.|13|TRBJ2-3|.|TRBV5-4
TGTGCCAGCAGCTGGAGCCGAGGGGATACGCAGTATTTT
CASSWSRGDTQYF
>.|13|TRBJ2-1|once|TRBV7-8
TGTGCCAGCAGCAGGGGGGGGTACAATGAGCAGTTCTTC
CASSRGGYNEQFF
>.|14|TRBJ1-1|.|TRBV9
TGTGCCAGCAGCGTAGTGGGCAGAGCCACTGAAGCTTTCTTT
CASSVVGRATEAFF
>TRBD1|22|TRBJ2-6|.|TRBV9
TGTGCCAGCAGCGTAGCGGGACAGGGGGCCAACCGCGGCTCCTCTGGGGCCAACGTCCTGACTTTC
CASSVAGQGANRGSSGANVLTF